This T cell receptor (beta chain) was sequenced for a study of regulatory T cells in long-lasting Graves disease. Arm-PCR with iRepertoire HTBI primers amplified the CDR3 regions for these TCR beta libraries. Authors' data handling: Identified segments across samples numbered approximately 60 TRBV and about 13 TRBJ. TCRdb fed the multiplex PCR reads into MiXCR, producing one record per CDR3 protein. TCRdb's processing, not the authors', yielded these V and J calls. The sample carries around 460,000 distinct CDR3 sequences, roughly 21% recorded once. This clonotype was detected ten times or more. The antigen remains unidentified. Documented time point: persistent/refractory GD, antithyroid drugs over 5 years with positive TRAb. RNA from PBMCs was the source of the TCR library. Overall study findings and caveats: Having few samples may have compromised the accuracy. Rather than thyroid tissue, only peripheral blood underwent study.

In germline, CDR1 is MDHEN, CDR2 SYDVKM. Trimming cost V 3 bases and J 2 bases, with 8 bases left between them. The CDR3 is 14 residues long. This TCR was sampled from a female donor with Graves disease. The rearrangement joins TRBV28 to TRBJ1-5, with D unresolved. This specimen consisted of peripheral blood mononuclear cells (PBMCs), obtained when the disease was refractory, from a patient treated with antithyroid drugs. Here the CDR3 DNA reads TGTGCCAGCAGTTTCGGGTCGGGCAATCAGCCCCAGCATTTT. Translating gives CASSFGSGNQPQHF.